The clone carrying this TCR beta chain was counted a few times. The target antigen is unknown. Template switching with 5'RACE generated the TCR cDNA and added a universal primer site and UMIs. TCRdb reanalysed the 5' RACE reads using MiXCR and keeps one entry per CDR3 protein. The sample has 450,000 to 550,000 distinct CDR3 sequences; about 19% are singletons. The source of the sample is a study of T cells after yellow fever vaccination. Study findings and constraints: Boosting was followed by the reappearance of most primary-vaccination clones (approximately 95% CD4, 70% to 90% CD8).

The CDR3 has 15 residues. Trimming removed 6 bases from V and 1 base from J, with 16 bases in between. The sequence was collected from a young man who received the YFV17D yellow fever vaccine. The sample here was PBMCs, taken 15 days after the yellow fever booster vaccination. The chain employs TRBV12-3 or TRBV12-4 and TRBJ2-7, with D possibly being TRBD1 or TRBD2 (6 bases each). The CDR3 DNA reads as TGTGCCAGCAGCAAAGGGGGGAGTAGGTCCTACGAGCAGTACTTC. As protein: CASSKGGSRSYEQYF.